This TCR beta chain was recovered during a study of cytomegalovirus exposure and HLA in healthy donors. Study-wide findings and caveats: CMV serostatus was the only recorded immune exposure for donors.

A note on this clone: The target antigen is unknown.

Both 60 Vbeta primers and 13 Jbeta primers went into the PCR. TCRdb keeps only in-frame clones here, not all; method: immunoSEQ multiplex PCR. The sample lists 120,000 or so clones; about 81% were seen once. Per the germline V gene, CDR1 is SGHDT and CDR2 is YYEEEE. The CDR3 runs to 14 residues. The V gene end was trimmed by 3 bases and the J gene end by 7 bases; junction bases not matched to a gene: 6. Sequencing was carried out using PBMCs. The receptor was derived from a woman aged 50 to 65 in good health and CMV-seropositive. The chain recombines TRBV5-6 with TRBJ2-3, with 9 bases aligning to TRBD2. The CDR3 region is CASSSGLALHTQYF. In DNA form, the CDR3 reads TGTGCCAGCAGCTCGGGACTAGCCCTCCATACGCAGTATTTT.